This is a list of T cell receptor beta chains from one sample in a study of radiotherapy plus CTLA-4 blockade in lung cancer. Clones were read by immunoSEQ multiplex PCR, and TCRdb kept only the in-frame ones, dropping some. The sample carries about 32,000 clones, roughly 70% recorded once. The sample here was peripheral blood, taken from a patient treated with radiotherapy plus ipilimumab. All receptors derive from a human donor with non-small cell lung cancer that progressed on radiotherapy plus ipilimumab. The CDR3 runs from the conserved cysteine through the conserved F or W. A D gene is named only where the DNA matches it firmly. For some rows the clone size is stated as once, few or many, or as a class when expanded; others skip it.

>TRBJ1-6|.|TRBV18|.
CASSPSPYNSPLHF
TGTGCCAGCTCACCATCTCCTTATAATTCACCCCTCCACTTT
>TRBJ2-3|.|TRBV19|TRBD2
CASSPRLSGRASGTDTQYF
TGTGCCAGTAGTCCCCGTCTTAGCGGGAGGGCCTCGGGAACAGATACGCAGTATTTT
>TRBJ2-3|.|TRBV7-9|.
CASSPQPNTDTQYF
TGTGCCAGCAGCCCCCAACCGAACACAGATACGCAGTATTTT
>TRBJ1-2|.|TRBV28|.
CASSGSYGYTF
TGTGCCAGCAGTGGGTCCTATGGCTACACCTTC
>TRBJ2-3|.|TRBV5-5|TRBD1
CASSLRGTGRTDTQYF
TGTGCCAGCAGCTTGCGGGGGACAGGGCGCACAGATACGCAGTATTTT
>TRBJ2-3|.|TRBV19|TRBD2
CASSPLGLAGVADTQYF
TGTGCCAGTAGTCCCCTGGGACTAGCGGGAGTTGCAGATACGCAGTATTTT
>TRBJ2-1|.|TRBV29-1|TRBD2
CSVEDVTGLDYNEQFF
TGCAGCGTTGAAGATGTAACAGGACTAGACTACAATGAGCAGTTCTTC
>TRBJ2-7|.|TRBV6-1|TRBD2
CASSERGGRDEQYF
TGTGCCAGCAGTGAACGGGGGGGGAGGGACGAGCAGTACTTC
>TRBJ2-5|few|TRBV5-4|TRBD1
CAIGQEVGETQYF
TGTGCCATCGGACAGGAAGTAGGGGAGACCCAGTACTTC
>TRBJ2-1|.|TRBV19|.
CASREGGAGNNEQFF
TGTGCCAGTAGGGAGGGGGGAGCTGGAAACAATGAGCAGTTCTTC
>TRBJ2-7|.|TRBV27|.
CASSPADKPYEQYF
TGTGCCAGCAGTCCCGCAGATAAACCCTACGAGCAGTACTTC
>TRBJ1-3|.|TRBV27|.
CASSSPAGGDGNTIYF
TGTGCCAGCAGTTCGCCGGCCGGGGGCGATGGAAATACCATATATTTT
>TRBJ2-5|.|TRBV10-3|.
CAISDGEGALETQYF
TGTGCCATCAGTGATGGGGAGGGGGCATTGGAGACCCAGTACTTC
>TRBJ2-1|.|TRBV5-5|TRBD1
CASSTGTGWINEQFF
TGTGCCAGCAGCACAGGGACAGGCTGGATCAATGAGCAGTTCTTC
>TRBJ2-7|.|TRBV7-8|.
CASSLGDGPSYEQYF
TGTGCCAGCAGCTTAGGGGACGGCCCTTCCTACGAGCAGTACTTC
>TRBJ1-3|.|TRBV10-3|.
CAISGQANSGNTIYF
TGTGCCATCAGTGGTCAGGCTAACTCTGGAAACACCATATATTTT
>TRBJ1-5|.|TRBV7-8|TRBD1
CASQRGQGRYSNQPQHF
TGTGCCAGCCAGCGGGGACAGGGACGATATAGCAATCAGCCCCAGCATTTT